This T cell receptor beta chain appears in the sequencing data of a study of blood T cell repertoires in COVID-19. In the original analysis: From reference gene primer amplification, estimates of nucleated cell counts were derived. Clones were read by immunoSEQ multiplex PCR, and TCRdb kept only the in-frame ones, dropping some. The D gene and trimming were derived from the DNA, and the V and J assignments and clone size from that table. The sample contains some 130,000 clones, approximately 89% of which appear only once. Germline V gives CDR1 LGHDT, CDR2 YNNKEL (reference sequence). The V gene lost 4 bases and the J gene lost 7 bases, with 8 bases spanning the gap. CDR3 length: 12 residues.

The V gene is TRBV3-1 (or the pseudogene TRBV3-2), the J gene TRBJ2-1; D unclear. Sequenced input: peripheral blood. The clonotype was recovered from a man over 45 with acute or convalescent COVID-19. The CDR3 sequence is CASSRSVNEQFF. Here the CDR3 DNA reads TGTGCCAGCAGCCGTTCGGTAAATGAGCAGTTCTTC.